The 27 T cell receptor beta chains given below trace back to one sample, sequenced in a study of blood T cells in healthy people across ages. Through a sample-barcoded 5' primer and a J-beta primer mix, a second PCR was run for 7 to 11 cycles. Each CDR3 protein gets one entry after TCRdb re-called the 5' RACE reads with MiXCR. The sample consists of 2 million or so distinct CDR3 sequences, about 50% of them appearing once. The sequenced sample was blood. Receptor source: a woman aged 40 to 50 in good health.

The chain has TRBV27 and TRBJ2-1; 9 nucleotides line up with TRBD1. The J segment lost 8 bases and the V segment lost 1 base, leaving 6 bases of the junction unmatched. CDR3 length: 15 residues. CDR1 and CDR2 (germline): MNHEY, SMNVEV (reference sequence). CDR3 sequence (DNA): TGTGCCAGCAGTTTATTGGCCACAGGGGGCGATGAGCAGTTCTTC. This sequence encodes CASSLLATGGDEQFF.

The rearrangement joins TRBV5-6 to TRBJ2-5; D is undetermined. Germline CDR1 reads SGHDT; CDR2 reads YYEEEE. The V gene lost 0 bases and the J gene lost 8 bases, with 11 bases spanning the gap. The CDR3 consists of 13 residues. DNA of the CDR3: TGTGCCAGCAGCTTGGACTATTCTGAAACCCAGTACTTC. Amino acid sequence: CASSLDYSETQYF.

The genes are TRBV29-1 and TRBJ2-1, with D uncertain. This CDR3 is built from 12 residues. Trimming cost V 5 bases and J 7 bases, with 12 bases left between them. CDR1 and CDR2 from the germline V gene are SQVTM and ANQGSEA. CDR3 loop: CSVSGSINEQFF. Written as DNA, the CDR3 is TGCAGCGTTTCGGGCTCGATAAATGAGCAGTTCTTC.

The chain recombines TRBV7-2 with TRBJ2-5; no clear D gene. The CDR3 has 13 amino acids. Trimming cost V 5 bases and J 2 bases, with 9 bases left between them. Germline CDR1 and CDR2: SGHTA and FQGNSA. The CDR3 coding sequence is TGTGCCAGCAGCGCCCCGAGACAAGAGACCCAGTACTTC. It encodes CASSAPRQETQYF.

A few counts support this clonotype. The chain carries TRBV6-5 and TRBJ2-3, with D perhaps TRBD1 or TRBD2 (7 bases each). The CDR3 loop spans 18 amino acids. Trimming cost V 2 bases and J 5 bases, with 23 bases left between them. CDR1 is MNHEY and CDR2 is SVGAGI in the germline V gene. The CDR3 loop is CASSYPRWEGAAGDTQYF. CDR3 DNA sequence: TGTGCCAGCAGTTACCCCCGTTGGGAGGGGGCGGCCGGAGATACGCAGTATTTT.

The chain uses TRBV3-1 and TRBJ1-2; a weak D match, TRBD1 (5 bases). CDR1 is LGHDT and CDR2 is YNNKEL in the germline V gene (reference sequence). Trimming removed 0 bases from V and 5 bases from J, with 13 bases in between. The CDR3 sequence is 15 residues long. CDR3 DNA: TGTGCCAGCAGCCAAGATCGGGGGACTGCATATGGCTACACCTTC. Protein: CASSQDRGTAYGYTF.

The chain is built from TRBV27 and TRBJ2-1, with D unresolved. The assigned J gene may be wrong: the sequence end matches TRBJ2-7 better. The CDR3 is 13 residues long. Germline V gene data show CDR1 as MNHEY and CDR2 as SMNVEV (reference sequence). CDR3 DNA: TGTGCCAGCAGGCTACTGTCCTACAATGAGCAGTACTTC. It encodes CASRLLSYNEQYF.

This clonotype occurred a few times. The J gene is TRBJ2-7, the V gene TRBV20-1, with TRBD1 matching over 8 bases. Germline CDR1 is DFQATT and CDR2 is SNEGSKA (reference sequence). The CDR3 has 14 amino acids. V shed 3 bases and J 4 bases; nucleotides not matched to a gene: 8. As DNA, the CDR3 is TGCAGTGCTAGTCCGACAGGGGTAAGGTACGAGCAGTACTTC. Translation gives CSASPTGVRYEQYF.

The chain joins TRBV12-3 or TRBV12-4 to TRBJ1-2; a possible D gene is TRBD1 (5 bases). Trimming shortened V by 3 bases and J by 2 bases, and 10 bases separated the two germline ends. This CDR3 is 14 amino acids long. The CDR3 coding sequence is TGTGCCAGCAGTTTTTGGGGGTCCAACTATGGCTACACCTTC. Its translation is CASSFWGSNYGYTF.

With regard to this clonotype: One end of the junction fails to match germline, which may point to a read error. The chain joins TRBV4-2 to TRBJ2-3; D might be TRBD2 (6 bases). CDR3 size: 20 residues. CDR1 is LGHNA and CDR2 is YNFKEQ in the germline V gene. The CDR3 reads CASNQEVGTSTGTARDTQYF. The CDR3 nucleotides read TGTGCCAGCAACCAAGAAGTAGGGACTTCAACCGGAACGGCGCGAGATACGCAGTATTTT.

This clonotype was counted a few times. V and J are TRBV7-9 and TRBJ1-2; TRBD1 matches 7 bases. V trimming: 1 base; J trimming: 7 bases; junction bases outside the gene matches: 9. Germline V lookup: CDR1 SEHNR, CDR2 FQNEAQ (reference sequence). The CDR3 covers 15 residues. As DNA, the CDR3 is TGTGCCAGCAGCTTAGGGGGACAGATAACGTTTGGCTACACCTTC. Translating it yields CASSLGGQITFGYTF.

CDR3: CASSPTGTDEQYF. The DNA of the CDR3 is TGTGCCAGCTCCCCAACGGGTACGGACGAGCAGTACTTC. The chain uses TRBV18 and TRBJ2-4; no clear D. The J call may be faulty, since TRBJ2-7 better matches the DNA end. CDR1 and CDR2 (germline): KGHSH, LQKENI. The CDR3 is 13 amino acids.

This chain uses TRBV9 with TRBJ2-3, with 9 bases identical to TRBD2. The V gene end was trimmed by 0 bases and the J gene end by 2 bases; junction bases not matched to a gene: 1. The germline V gene encodes CDR1 SGDLS and CDR2 YYNGEE. The CDR3 sequence is 15 residues long. The CDR3 coding sequence is TGTGCCAGCAGCGTAGTAGCGGGGGTCACAGATACGCAGTATTTT. Translated: CASSVVAGVTDTQYF.

The V gene is TRBV6-5, the J gene TRBJ2-1, with 11 bases that match TRBD1. CDR1 is MNHEY, CDR2 SVGAGI, per germline. The trim removed 0 bases at V and 7 bases at J, leaving 11 bases unmatched. The CDR3 totals 18 residues. The CDR3 coding sequence is TGTGCCAGCAGTTACTCGCGGTCCGGGACAGGGGGTCAGAATGAGCAGTTCTTC. Its protein product is CASSYSRSGTGGQNEQFF.

This chain connects TRBV29-1 to TRBJ2-3; TRBD2 is a possible D gene (5 bases). Germline V gene data show CDR1 as SQVTM and CDR2 as ANQGSEA. Between the trimmed V and J ends, which lost 8 bases and 5 bases, there was a span of 11 bases. The CDR3 is 11 residues long. For the CDR3, the DNA is TGCAGCTGTCCCAGCGGAGATACGCAGTATTTT. As protein: CSCPSGDTQYF.

The sample holds one count of this clonotype. The chain carries TRBV7-9 and TRBJ2-4; 7 bases fit TRBD1. V trimming: 4 bases; J trimming: 2 bases; junction bases outside the gene matches: 8. The CDR3 has 16 amino acids. CDR1 SEHNR and CDR2 FQNEAQ come from the germline V gene (reference sequence). CDR3 nucleotides: TGTGCCAGCAGCTCCGAAGGGGGCGCAACCAAAAACATTCAGTACTTC. Its translation is CASSSEGGATKNIQYF. Full variable domain (outside the CDR3, taken from reference TRBV7-9 and TRBJ2-4): DTGVSQNPRHKITKRGQNVTFRCDPISEHNRLYWYRQTLGQGPEFLTYFQNEAQLEKSRLLSDRFSAERPKGSFSTLEIQRTEQGDSAMYLCASSSEGGATKNIQYFGAGTRLSVL.

DNA of the CDR3: TGCAGCGCCAGCCAAGGGACAGGGAAGGATGGCTACACCTTC. This sequence encodes CSASQGTGKDGYTF. V usage is TRBV29-1 and J usage is TRBJ1-2; 9 bases map to TRBD1. V trimming: 7 bases; J trimming: 6 bases; junction bases outside the gene matches: 12. The V gene's germline CDR1 is SQVTM and CDR2 ANQGSEA. The CDR3 runs to 14 residues.

This clonotype was detected a few times. This chain connects TRBV12-3 or TRBV12-4 to TRBJ2-7; a weak D match, TRBD1 (5 bases). This CDR3 is 15 amino acids long. V dropped 5 bases and J dropped 7 bases, with 21 bases sitting between them. CDR3: CASSQGTTTYNEQYF. For the CDR3, the DNA is TGTGCCAGCAGTCAGGGCACTACAACCTACAATGAGCAGTACTTC.

This clonotype appeared a few times. V is TRBV3-1 and J is TRBJ2-3, with D possibly matching TRBD2 (5 bases). Germline V gives CDR1 LGHDT, CDR2 YNNKEL (reference sequence). The CDR3 totals 13 residues. V was shortened by 3 bases and J by 2 bases, with 6 bases between the two germline ends. The CDR3 reads CASSHRDTDTQYF. The CDR3 nucleotides read TGTGCCAGCAGCCACCGGGACACAGATACGCAGTATTTT.

The chain has TRBV4-2 and TRBJ2-1; D remains ambiguous. The CDR3 covers 17 residues. From germline, CDR1 is LGHNA and CDR2 YNFKEQ. V was pared by 1 base and J by 0 bases, with 13 bases between. The CDR3 spells CASSQGGRETSYNEQFF. The CDR3 DNA follows: TGTGCCAGCAGCCAAGGAGGACGAGAAACCTCCTACAATGAGCAGTTCTTC.

Note on this clonotype: No DNA is shown, since the ends of the CDR3 on it are uncertain; the CDR3 is the one TCRdb lists. The CDR3: CASSSSDSTDTQYF. V is TRBV28 and J is TRBJ2-3. The CDR3 spans 14 residues, counting both ends. Germline loops: CDR1 MDHEN, CDR2 SYDVKM.

The chain carries TRBV6-4 and TRBJ1-6; D perhaps matches TRBD1 (6 bases). Germline values: CDR1 MRHNA, CDR2 SNTAGT. V was cut by 6 bases and J by 4 bases, with 10 bases left in between. The CDR3 has 14 residues. The CDR3 loop is CASRSTGYNSPLHF. In nucleotides, the CDR3 is TGTGCCAGCAGATCAACAGGGTATAATTCACCCCTCCACTTT.

The chain joins TRBV7-9 to TRBJ2-5; tentative D call: TRBD1 (5 bases). CDR1 SEHNR and CDR2 FQNEAQ come from the germline V gene (reference sequence). Trimming stripped 1 base from V and 4 bases from J, with 10 bases between. The CDR3 is made up of 14 amino acids. In DNA form, the CDR3 reads TGTGCCAGCAGCTTAGAAGTGGGGCCAGAGACCCAGTACTTC. It codes for CASSLEVGPETQYF.

The rearrangement uses TRBV12-3 or TRBV12-4 and TRBJ2-3; no firm D call. The CDR3 is 14 amino acids. The germline V and J ends were trimmed by 2 bases and 6 bases, with 12 bases remaining between them. The CDR3 nucleotides are TGTGCCAGCAGTTTAAGTGTTAACGAGGATACGCAGTATTTT. Translating gives CASSLSVNEDTQYF.

This chain uses TRBV6-2 or TRBV6-3 with TRBJ2-6; possibly TRBD1 for D (5 bases). Trimming removed 5 bases at V and 2 bases at J, with 13 bases between. Germline V gives CDR1 MNHEY, CDR2 SVGEGT. The CDR3 covers 16 residues. CDR3 loop: CASSRIDSPGANVLTF. The CDR3, as DNA: TGTGCCAGCAGTAGGATAGACAGTCCTGGGGCCAACGTCCTGACTTTC.

V gene TRBV29-1 combines with J gene TRBJ2-1, with 12 bases aligning to TRBD2. The DNA end is a closer match to TRBJ2-7, so the J assignment may be wrong. From germline, CDR1 is SQVTM and CDR2 ANQGSEA. The CDR3 loop spans 15 amino acids. The CDR3 DNA is TGCAGCGTTGAAGGGGGGACTAGCGGGTACAATGAGCAGTACTTC. Its protein product is CSVEGGTSGYNEQYF.

The V call is TRBV12-3 or TRBV12-4, the J call TRBJ2-3; maybe TRBD1 (6 bases). Trimming removed 5 bases at V and 1 base at J, with 16 bases between. The CDR3 has 16 amino acids. CDR3: CASSAPNRVRTDTQYF. In DNA form, the CDR3 reads TGTGCCAGCAGTGCCCCAAACAGGGTCCGCACAGATACGCAGTATTTT.